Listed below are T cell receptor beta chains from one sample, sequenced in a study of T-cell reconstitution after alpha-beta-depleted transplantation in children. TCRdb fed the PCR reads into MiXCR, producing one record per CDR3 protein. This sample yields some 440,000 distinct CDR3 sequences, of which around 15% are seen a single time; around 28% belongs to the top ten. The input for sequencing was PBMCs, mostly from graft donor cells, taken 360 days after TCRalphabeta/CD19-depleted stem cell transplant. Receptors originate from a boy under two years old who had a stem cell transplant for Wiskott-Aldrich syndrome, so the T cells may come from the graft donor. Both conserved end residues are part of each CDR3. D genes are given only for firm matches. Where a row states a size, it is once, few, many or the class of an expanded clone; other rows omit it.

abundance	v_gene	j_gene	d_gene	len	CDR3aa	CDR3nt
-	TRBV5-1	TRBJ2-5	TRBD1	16	CASSLGRTGGKETQYF	TGCGCCAGCAGCTTGGGCCGGACAGGGGGCAAGGAGACCCAGTACTTC
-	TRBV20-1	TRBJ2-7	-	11	CSASPHYEQYF	TGCAGTGCCTCTCCCCACTACGAGCAGTACTTC
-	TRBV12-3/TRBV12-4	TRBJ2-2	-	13	CASSPTLTGELFF	TGTGCCAGCAGTCCTACCCTGACCGGGGAGCTGTTTTTT
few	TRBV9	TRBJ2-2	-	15	CASSVGGSLTGELFF	TGTGCCAGCAGCGTAGGCGGCTCCCTCACCGGGGAGCTGTTTTTT
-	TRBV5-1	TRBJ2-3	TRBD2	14	CASSLGLAGSGQYF	TGCGCCAGCAGCTTGGGACTAGCGGGGTCTGGGCAGTATTTT
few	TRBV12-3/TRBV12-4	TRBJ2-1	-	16	CASSPVRGGAYNEQFF	TGTGCCAGCAGTCCCGTCAGGGGCGGAGCTTACAATGAGCAGTTCTTC
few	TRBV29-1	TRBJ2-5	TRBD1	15	CSVEPPRDRGETQYF	TGCAGCGTTGAACCCCCAAGGGACAGGGGTGAGACCCAGTACTTC
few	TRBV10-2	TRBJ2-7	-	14	CASSLTGFDYEQYF	TGCGCCAGCAGCCTTACAGGGTTCGATTACGAGCAGTACTTC
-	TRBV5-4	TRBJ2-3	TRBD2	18	CASSDARLAGGTTDTQYF	TGTGCCAGCAGCGACGCTAGACTAGCGGGGGGCACCACAGATACGCAGTATTTT
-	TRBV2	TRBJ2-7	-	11	CASSELRWQYF	TGTGCCAGCAGTGAATTGAGGTGGCAGTACTTC
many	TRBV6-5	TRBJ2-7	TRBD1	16	CASSYGGTGTSYEQYF	TGTGCCAGCAGTTACGGAGGGACAGGTACCTCCTACGAGCAGTACTTC
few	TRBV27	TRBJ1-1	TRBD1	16	CASNSLGTGGNTEAFF	TGTGCCAGCAATTCTTTAGGGACAGGGGGCAACACTGAAGCTTTCTTT
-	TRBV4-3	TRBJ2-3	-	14	CASSRDFRTDTQYF	TGCGCCAGCAGTAGGGACTTCCGCACAGATACGCAGTATTTT
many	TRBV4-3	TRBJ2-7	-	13	CASSQDLLGEQYF	TGCGCCAGCAGCCAAGATTTGCTCGGCGAGCAGTACTTC
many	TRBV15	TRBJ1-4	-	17	CATSRDPWGAGNEKLFF	TGTGCCACCAGCAGAGATCCCTGGGGGGCGGGTAATGAAAAACTGTTTTTT
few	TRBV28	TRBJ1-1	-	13	CASSSGSGTEAFF	TGTGCCAGCAGCTCAGGGAGTGGCACTGAAGCTTTCTTT
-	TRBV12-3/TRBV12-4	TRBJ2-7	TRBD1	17	CASSLVSGTGAPYEQYF	TGTGCCAGCAGTTTAGTTTCGGGAACAGGGGCTCCCTACGAGCAGTACTTC
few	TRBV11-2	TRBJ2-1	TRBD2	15	CASSLELATYNEQFF	TGTGCCAGCAGCTTAGAACTAGCGACCTACAATGAGCAGTTCTTC
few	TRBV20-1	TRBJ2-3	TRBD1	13	CSASGQGARMQYF	TGCAGTGCTAGTGGTCAGGGGGCGCGAATGCAGTATTTT
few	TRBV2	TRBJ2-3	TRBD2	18	CASSGVLSLSGRGNTQYF	TGTGCCAGCAGTGGGGTCCTGTCCCTTAGCGGGAGGGGAAATACGCAGTATTTT
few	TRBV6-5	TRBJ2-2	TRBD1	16	CASSPTGVGNIGELFF	TGTGCCAGCAGTCCCACAGGGGTCGGGAACATCGGGGAGCTGTTTTTT
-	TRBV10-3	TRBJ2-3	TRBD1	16	CAISLSGTGGRDTQYF	TGTGCCATCAGTTTATCCGGGACAGGGGGCCGGGATACGCAGTATTTT
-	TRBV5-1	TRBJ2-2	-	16	CASSLGARLDTGELFF	TGCGCCAGCAGCTTGGGGGCGCGGTTGGACACCGGGGAGCTGTTTTTT
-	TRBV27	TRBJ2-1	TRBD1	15	CASSPLTGKLLGGFF	TGTGCCAGCAGTCCTTTGACAGGGAAATTGTTAGGAGGGTTCTTC
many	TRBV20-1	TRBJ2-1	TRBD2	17	CSARVLAGIPSYNEQFF	TGCAGTGCTAGGGTACTAGCGGGGATACCCTCCTACAATGAGCAGTTCTTC
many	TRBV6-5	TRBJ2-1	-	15	CASSRGTRTYNEQFF	TGTGCCAGCAGTAGAGGGACTCGTACCTACAATGAGCAGTTCTTC
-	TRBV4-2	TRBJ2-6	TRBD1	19	CASSVVSRGRSIGANVLTF	TGTGCCAGCAGCGTAGTGTCCAGGGGGCGAAGCATTGGGGCCAACGTCCTGACTTTC
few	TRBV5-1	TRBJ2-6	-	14	CASSFPPGANVLTF	TGCGCCAGCAGTTTTCCCCCTGGGGCCAACGTCCTGACTTTC